Sequencing of this T cell receptor beta chain was carried out in a study of regulatory T cells in long-lasting Graves disease (dated by TCRdb to about 2021). Regarding the research as a whole: Newly diagnosed Graves' disease patients had taken antithyroid drugs for less than 3 months. The study was conducted in China and was registered as a clinical trial. A total of some 33 samples were covered by TCR sequencing, comprising about 13 persistent and roughly 20 newly diagnosed Graves' disease patients. This study used TCR sequencing and RNA sequencing of peripheral blood to compare persistent Graves' disease patients against newly diagnosed Graves' disease patients.

Study-level results and caveats: Preferential use of TRBV28, TRBJ1-2 and TRBJ2-5 was observed in persistent disease, whereas TRBV20-1 and TRBJ2-1 were favored in newly diagnosed disease. The small sample size was acknowledged by the authors as a limitation that may reduce accuracy. Peripheral blood alone was examined, since thyroid tissue, which constituted the primary lesion, could not be accessed. Only the TCR beta chain was sequenced and analyzed. Lower TCR Shannon entropy and fewer highly expanded clones were observed in persistent Graves' disease patients than in newly diagnosed patients, which suggested clonal expansion. Patients with persistent disease shared more public clonotypes (fewer than 3,000) than newly diagnosed patients did (more than 900).

Reading the label with the study, this specimen's time point is: newly diagnosed GD, antithyroid drugs for less than 3 months. RNA was extracted from PBMCs in TRIzol for both TCR sequencing and RNA sequencing. The diagnosis of Graves' disease followed American Thyroid Association guidelines. Patients for the study were recruited at an endocrinology department in Xi'an, China. From each patient, 7.5 to 10 milliliters of peripheral blood was collected into an EDTA anticoagulant tube. Ficoll Paque Plus density gradient separation was used to isolate PBMCs, and no further T cell sorting was done. An Agilent 2100 Bioanalyzer and agarose gel were used to check RNA quality, while a NanoDrop 2000 measured RNA concentration. The CDR1 and CDR2 encoded by the germline V gene are KGHSH and LQKENI. Its CDR3 holds 13 amino acids, cysteine through phenylalanine. Only CDR3 DNA remains: 39 bases, in frame from the first base. V is pared back by 3 bases and J by 5 bases, with 11 bases lying between the germline termini.

The method behind the library was multiplex PCR. The sample was run on an Illumina HiSeq 4000. CDR3 regions were amplified by Arm-PCR with iRepertoire HTBI primers to construct TCR beta libraries. Before sequencing, the PCR products underwent gel purification. The study's own analysis went as follows. Gene usage analysis of CDR3 amino acid clonotypes used the roughly 60 TRBV and about 15 TRBJ segments found across samples. Filtered high-quality paired reads were merged into contigs using COPE and FqMerger. BLAST was used to align contigs to IMGT TRBV, TRBD and TRBJ reference genes, with CDR3 defined following IMGT. Any clonotype with a frequency above 0.1% was counted as a highly expanded clone. Shannon entropy was used to measure repertoire diversity, and the Gini coefficient was used to measure V-J evenness. A clonotype was considered public if more than one individual shared it. TCRdb itself trimmed the public reads at Q25 with fastp, ran MiXCR and retained productive beta chains. Every entry covers one CDR3 protein and lists the most common genes and DNA from its rows. TCRdb, rather than the study authors, made the V and J calls. A total of under 450,000 distinct CDR3 sequences appear in this sample, about a sixth of them only once. Just over 20% of the sample comes from the top ten.

This clonotype was recorded at least ten times. The clone's antigen remains unknown. Base quality data are lacking; no much larger clone is found one base away. The same data also went into a second study, on T cells in Graves' hyperthyroidism and ophthalmopathy. Taken from the second paper: Stable Graves' hyperthyroidism was defined as the absence of progression to ophthalmopathy over 18 months of follow-up. The hyperthyroidism patients were between 18 and 65 years old and newly diagnosed, with a disease duration of less than 2 months. Exclusion was applied to patients with uncontrolled infections, other autoimmune diseases, pregnancy or lactation. Diagnoses were established on the basis of clinical symptoms, serum thyroxine and TRAb, thyroid ultrasound, and orbital computed tomography. A first-round RT-PCR of the TCR CDR3 used the HTBI primer set with the Qiagen OneStep RT-PCR kit. Most expanded thyroid clonotypes (frequency above 0.001) were also found in blood, which suggests that blood repertoires may mirror thyroid immune responses. A 13 V-J signature model separated ophthalmopathy from stable hyperthyroidism, with about 88% sensitivity and around 84% specificity in cross-validation and 80%/75% in testing. In validation, progression to ophthalmopathy was predicted by the model with 70.59% sensitivity and around 75% specificity, a median of roughly 6 months before onset. TCR V-J signatures able to tell the groups apart were searched for in a discovery cohort of 100 or so patients, of whom 40 to 45 had Graves' ophthalmopathy and under 65 had stable Graves' hyperthyroidism. An independent validation cohort of around 20 hyperthyroidism patients and about 16 patients who later progressed to ophthalmopathy tested prospective prediction of ophthalmopathy. For training and testing, the roughly 97 patients in the discovery cohort were randomly divided in a 7:3 ratio. In addition, the study compared T-cell repertoires in thyroid tissue and in blood from about six Graves' hyperthyroidism patients. After sampling, hyperthyroidism patients received methimazole starting at 30 mg daily, and ophthalmopathy patients received high-dose intravenous methylprednisolone. The libraries were constructed in a second round of multiplex PCR and then size-selected and purified. The libraries were sequenced on an Illumina HiSeq2000 using paired-end 100 bp reads. Raw data were processed with SOAPnuke, discarding reads with adapters, uncalled bases, mean Phred below 15, or no exact constant-primer or identifier match. High-quality paired reads were merged with COPE v1.2.5, and unique nucleotide sequences were defined as clonotypes. Clonotypes were aligned to IMGT TRBV, TRBD and TRBJ reference segments using MiTCR v1.1. The analysis was restricted to V-J combinations with a frequency above 0.0001, which together covered roughly 99% of the repertoires. The TCS score was defined as F50 (clonal expansion) divided by E x V (chaos), with BLOSUM62-based TCRdist calculated between CDR3 peptides within each V-J. Welch's t-statistics and random forest reduced roughly 500 V-J features to roughly 13, which were used in a naive Bayes classifier (R e1071). Sample size was not statistically predetermined, and blinding of investigators to group allocation was not performed. TCR Vbeta CDR3 sequencing of 120 to 150 peripheral blood samples (roughly 43 ophthalmopathy, 75 hyperthyroidism and approximately 17 progressor patients) is reported in the paper.

The sample was peripheral blood mononuclear cells (PBMCs), taken at new diagnosis, from a patient treated with antithyroid drugs. The receptor's source is a woman in her late teens or twenties with Graves disease. Donor details come from another sample of the same person, matched by shared clones. In this chain, TRBV18 is recombined with TRBJ2-7; 6 matching bases give a weak D call of TRBD1. The nucleotide sequence reads as follows: TGTGCCAGCTCACCTGTGGGGGCGGACGAGCAGTACTTC. It is translated as CASSPVGADEQYF.